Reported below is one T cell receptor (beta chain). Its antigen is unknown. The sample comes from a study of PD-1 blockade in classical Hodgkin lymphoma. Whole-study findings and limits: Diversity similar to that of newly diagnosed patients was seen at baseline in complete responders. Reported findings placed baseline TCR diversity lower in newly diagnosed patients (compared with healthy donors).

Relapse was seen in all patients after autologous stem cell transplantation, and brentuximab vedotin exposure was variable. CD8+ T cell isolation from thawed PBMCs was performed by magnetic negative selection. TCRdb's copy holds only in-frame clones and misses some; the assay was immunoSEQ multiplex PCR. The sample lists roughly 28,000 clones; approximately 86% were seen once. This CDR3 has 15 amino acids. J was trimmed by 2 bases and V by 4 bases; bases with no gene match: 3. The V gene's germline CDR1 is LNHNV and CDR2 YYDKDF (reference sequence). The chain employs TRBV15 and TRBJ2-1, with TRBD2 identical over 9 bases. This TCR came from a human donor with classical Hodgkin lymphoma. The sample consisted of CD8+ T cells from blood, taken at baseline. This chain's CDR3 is CATSILAGTYNEQFF. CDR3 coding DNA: TGTGCCACCAGCATTCTAGCGGGAACCTACAATGAGCAGTTCTTC.